A selection of T cell receptor beta chains follows, all from one sample in a study of T cell responses to AZD1222 COVID-19 vaccine. Using immunoSEQ multiplex PCR, the repertoire was profiled, and TCRdb retains in-frame clones only, with some absent. The sample yields around 130,000 clones, 85% to 95% seen once. The source material was peripheral blood, sampled on day 0 of AZD1222 vaccination. These receptors were taken from an adult in good health. Both conserved end residues are part of each CDR3. The D gene is left open where the match is weak. Not every row has a clone size; where given, it reads once, few, many or a size class.

DNA: TGTGCCAGCTCACCACTCCCCTCGACAGCATACAATGAGCAGTTCTTC
CDR3: CASSPLPSTAYNEQFF
size: NA
J: TRBJ2-1
V: TRBV18
D: NA

DNA: TGTGCCAGTAGCCTGGACACAGTACCGACTGAAGCTTTCTTT
CDR3: CASSLDTVPTEAFF
size: NA
J: TRBJ1-1
V: TRBV19
D: NA

DNA: TGTGCCAGCAGCGTGACAGTAGCGGGAGATCCTAAAATGGCCTACGAGCAGTACTTC
CDR3: CASSVTVAGDPKMAYEQYF
size: NA
J: TRBJ2-7
V: TRBV7-2
D: TRBD2

DNA: TGTGCAAGTCGCTTAGTAAGCAGGGCTGACTACGAGCAGTACTTC
CDR3: CASRLVSRADYEQYF
size: NA
J: TRBJ2-7
V: TRBV12-2
D: NA

DNA: TGTGCCAGCAGCCTAACTAGCGGGAGTTCCGGTGAGCAGTTCTTC
CDR3: CASSLTSGSSGEQFF
size: NA
J: TRBJ2-1
V: TRBV6-5
D: TRBD2

DNA: TGTGCCAGCAGCTTAGTTGGTGGCCTTGAAGCTTTCTTT
CDR3: CASSLVGGLEAFF
size: NA
J: TRBJ1-1
V: TRBV7-2
D: NA

DNA: TGTGCCACCAGCAGAGATCTCCGTTGGAATCAGCCCCAGCATTTT
CDR3: CATSRDLRWNQPQHF
size: NA
J: TRBJ1-5
V: TRBV15
D: NA

DNA: TGTGCCAGTAGTAGGCGGGAGGGCACAGATACGCAGTATTTT
CDR3: CASSRREGTDTQYF
size: NA
J: TRBJ2-3
V: TRBV19
D: TRBD2

DNA: TGTGCCAGCAGCGTAGGCGGGGGCGGAAGCTATGGCTACACCTTC
CDR3: CASSVGGGGSYGYTF
size: NA
J: TRBJ1-2
V: TRBV9
D: NA

DNA: TGTGCCAGCAGCAATCAAGAACACAATCAGCCCCAGCATTTT
CDR3: CASSNQEHNQPQHF
size: NA
J: TRBJ1-5
V: TRBV5-8
D: NA

DNA: TGTGCCTGGAGTAGCGGGGGACTAGGGGAGCAGTACTTC
CDR3: CAWSSGGLGEQYF
size: NA
J: TRBJ2-7
V: TRBV30
D: TRBD2

DNA: TGTGCCAGTAGTATAGGACAAAGAAGGAGTTATGGCTACACCTTC
CDR3: CASSIGQRRSYGYTF
size: NA
J: TRBJ1-2
V: TRBV19
D: NA

DNA: TGTGCCTGGAGTGGCCGGCAGGGCGGGAATTCACCCCTCCACTTT
CDR3: CAWSGRQGGNSPLHF
size: NA
J: TRBJ1-6
V: TRBV30
D: NA

DNA: TGTGCCAGTAATTGGCGGGATACGAATGAGCAGTTCTTC
CDR3: CASNWRDTNEQFF
size: NA
J: TRBJ2-1
V: TRBV19
D: NA

DNA: TGTGCCACCGAACAGGGTTTTGCTAATGAAAAACTGTTTTTT
CDR3: CATEQGFANEKLFF
size: NA
J: TRBJ1-4
V: TRBV2
D: NA

DNA: TGCGCCAGCAGCCAAGTGGGCAGCTACCAAGGCTACACCTTC
CDR3: CASSQVGSYQGYTF
size: NA
J: TRBJ1-2
V: TRBV4-1
D: NA

DNA: TGTGCCAGCAGTACAGGGACGAACACCGGGGAGCTGTTTTTT
CDR3: CASSTGTNTGELFF
size: NA
J: TRBJ2-2
V: TRBV2
D: NA

DNA: TGTGCCAGCAGGGACAGGGGGAACTACGAGCAGTACTTC
CDR3: CASRDRGNYEQYF
size: NA
J: TRBJ2-7
V: TRBV5-4
D: TRBD1

DNA: TGTGCCAGCAGCTTAAGACAGGGGACGACTGAAGCTTTCTTT
CDR3: CASSLRQGTTEAFF
size: NA
J: TRBJ1-1
V: TRBV7-8
D: TRBD1

DNA: TGTGCCAGCAGCTTATTCCAGGGGGCGAATGAAAAACTGTTTTTT
CDR3: CASSLFQGANEKLFF
size: NA
J: TRBJ1-4
V: TRBV7-2
D: TRBD1

DNA: TGCGCCAGCAGCCTCCTAACACAAGAGACCCAGTACTTC
CDR3: CASSLLTQETQYF
size: once
J: TRBJ2-5
V: TRBV5-1
D: NA

DNA: TGTGCCAGCAGCGGGGGGGGCAGCGCTGAAGCTTTCTTT
CDR3: CASSGGGSAEAFF
size: once
J: TRBJ1-1
V: TRBV5-4
D: NA

DNA: TGTGCCAGCAGCTTGGGAGGCGGGCCAAGCACAGATACGCAGTATTTT
CDR3: CASSLGGGPSTDTQYF
size: NA
J: TRBJ2-3
V: TRBV5-4
D: NA

DNA: TGCGCCAGCAGCTTTCCGGGGACAGGGGACACTGAAGCTTTCTTT
CDR3: CASSFPGTGDTEAFF
size: NA
J: TRBJ1-1
V: TRBV5-1
D: TRBD1

DNA: TGCGCCAGCTCTCCCGCTAGCGGGACAGATACGCAGTATTTT
CDR3: CASSPASGTDTQYF
size: NA
J: TRBJ2-3
V: TRBV5-1
D: TRBD2